This T cell receptor (beta chain) was identified during a study of cytomegalovirus exposure and HLA in healthy donors. This clone was seen just once. The PCR was carried out with 60 Vbeta primers and 13 Jbeta primers. TCRdb's copy holds only in-frame clones and misses some; the assay was immunoSEQ multiplex PCR. The data show fewer than 200,000 clones, 65% to 85% seen once. This CDR3 comprises 12 residues. V lost 3 bases to trimming and J lost 6 bases, with 6 bases between them. Looked up from germline, CDR1 is SGHRS and CDR2 is YFSETQ. The TCR comes from a woman between 45 and 65 years old in good health and CMV-seropositive. Sequenced material: PBMCs. This chain joins TRBV5-1 and TRBJ2-2; D gene uncertain. The CDR3 spells CASSSIPGELFF. The CDR3 region has the DNA TGCGCCAGCAGCTCAATCCCCGGGGAGCTGTTTTTT.